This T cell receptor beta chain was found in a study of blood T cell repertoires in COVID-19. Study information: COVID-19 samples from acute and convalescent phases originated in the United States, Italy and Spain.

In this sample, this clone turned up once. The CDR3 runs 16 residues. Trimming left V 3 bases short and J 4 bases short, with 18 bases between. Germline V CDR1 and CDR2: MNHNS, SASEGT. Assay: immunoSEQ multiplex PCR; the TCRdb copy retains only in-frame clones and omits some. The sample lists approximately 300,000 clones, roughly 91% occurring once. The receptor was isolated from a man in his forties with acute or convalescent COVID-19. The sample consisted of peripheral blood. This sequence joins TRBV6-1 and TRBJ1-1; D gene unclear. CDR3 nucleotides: TGTGCCAGCAGTGACGTAGCGGGGAGCTCTGGCACTGAAGCTTTCTTT. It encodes CASSDVAGSSGTEAFF.